This T cell receptor (beta chain) was observed in a study of control samples from healthy donors and cancer patients. TCRdb keeps only in-frame clones here, not all; method: immunoSEQ multiplex PCR. Counted here are some 40,000 clones, approximately 94% occurring once; the ten biggest clones make up about 24%. Per the germline V gene, CDR1 is MDHEN and CDR2 is SYDVKM. Trimming cost V 8 bases and J 1 base, with 14 bases left between them. The CDR3 spans 14 residues. The chain joins TRBV28 to TRBJ1-1; D is ambiguous. The sample consisted of blood. The TCR comes from a man aged 60 to 69 in good health. DNA for the CDR3: TGTGCCAGCCGGCCTCTTCCGGGGAACACTGAAGCTTTCTTT. Protein: CASRPLPGNTEAFF.